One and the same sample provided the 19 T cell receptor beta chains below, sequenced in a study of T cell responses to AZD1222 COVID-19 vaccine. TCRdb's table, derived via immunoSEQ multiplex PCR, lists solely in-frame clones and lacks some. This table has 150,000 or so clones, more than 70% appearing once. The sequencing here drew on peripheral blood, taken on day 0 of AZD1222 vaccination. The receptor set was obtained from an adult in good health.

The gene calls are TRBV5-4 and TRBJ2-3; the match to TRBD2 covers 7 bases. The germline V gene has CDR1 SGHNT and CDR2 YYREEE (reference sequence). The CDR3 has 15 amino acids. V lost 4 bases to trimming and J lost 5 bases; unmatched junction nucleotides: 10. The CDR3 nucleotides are TGTGCCAGCAGCCTAGGACTAGACCGACGAGATACGCAGTATTTT. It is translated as CASSLGLDRRDTQYF. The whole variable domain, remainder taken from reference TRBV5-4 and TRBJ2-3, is ETGVTQSPTHLIKTRGQQVTLRCSSQSGHNTVSWYQQALGQGPQFIFQYYREEENGRGNFPPRFSGLQFPNYSSELNVNALELDDSALYLCASSLGLDRRDTQYFGPGTRLTVL.

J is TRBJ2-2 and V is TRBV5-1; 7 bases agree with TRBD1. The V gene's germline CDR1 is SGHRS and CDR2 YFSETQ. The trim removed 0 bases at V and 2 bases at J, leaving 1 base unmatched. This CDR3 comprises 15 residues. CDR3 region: CASSLGDRNTGELFF. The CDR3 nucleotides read TGCGCCAGCAGCTTGGGGGACAGAAACACCGGGGAGCTGTTTTTT.

The CDR3 bases are TGTGCCAGCAAAGAGGGGGATTCTGAAGCTTTCTTT. Translating gives CASKEGDSEAFF. The rearrangement joins TRBV28 to TRBJ1-1; D possibly corresponds to TRBD1 (6 bases). This CDR3 has 12 amino acids. Trimming cost V 7 bases and J 6 bases, with 12 bases left between them. CDR1 is MDHEN and CDR2 is SYDVKM in the germline V gene.

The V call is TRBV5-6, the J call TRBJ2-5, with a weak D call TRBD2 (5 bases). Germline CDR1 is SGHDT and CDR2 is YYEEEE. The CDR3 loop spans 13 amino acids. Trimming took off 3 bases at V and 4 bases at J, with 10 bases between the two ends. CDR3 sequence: CASSSRGPETQYF. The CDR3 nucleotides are TGTGCCAGCAGCTCCCGAGGGCCAGAGACCCAGTACTTC.

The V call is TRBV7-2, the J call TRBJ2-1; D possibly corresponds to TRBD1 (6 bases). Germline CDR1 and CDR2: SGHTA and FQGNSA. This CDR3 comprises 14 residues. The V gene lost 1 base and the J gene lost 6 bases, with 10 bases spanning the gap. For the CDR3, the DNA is TGTGCCAGCAGCTTAGTTTTACAGGGCAATGAGCAGTTCTTC. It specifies CASSLVLQGNEQFF.

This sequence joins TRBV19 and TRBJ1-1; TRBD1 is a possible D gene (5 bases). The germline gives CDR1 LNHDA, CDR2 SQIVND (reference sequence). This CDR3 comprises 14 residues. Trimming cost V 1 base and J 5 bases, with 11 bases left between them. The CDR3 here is CASSIGGVATEAFF. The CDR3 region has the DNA TGTGCCAGTAGTATAGGGGGCGTCGCGACTGAAGCTTTCTTT.

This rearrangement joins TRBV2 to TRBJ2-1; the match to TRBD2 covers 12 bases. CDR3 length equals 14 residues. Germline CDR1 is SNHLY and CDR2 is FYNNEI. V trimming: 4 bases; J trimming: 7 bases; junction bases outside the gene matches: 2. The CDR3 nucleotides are TGTGCCAGCAGTGCTAGCGGGGGGGCAAATGAGCAGTTCTTC. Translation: CASSASGGANEQFF.

CDR3 sequence reads: CASSAGQTSGNTIYF. The CDR3 region has the DNA TGTGCCAGCAGTGCAGGACAGACCTCTGGAAACACCATATATTTT. The chain carries TRBV2 and TRBJ1-3; maybe TRBD1 (6 bases). Per germline, CDR1 SNHLY and CDR2 FYNNEI. There are 15 residues in the CDR3. The ends were cut back, 4 bases at V and 0 bases at J, with 10 bases in the middle.

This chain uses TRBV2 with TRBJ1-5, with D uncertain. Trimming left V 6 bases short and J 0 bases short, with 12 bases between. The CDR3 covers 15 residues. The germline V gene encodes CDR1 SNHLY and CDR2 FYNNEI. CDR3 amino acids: CASSYLQTSNQPQHF. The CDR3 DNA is TGTGCCAGCAGCTATCTCCAAACTAGCAATCAGCCCCAGCATTTT.

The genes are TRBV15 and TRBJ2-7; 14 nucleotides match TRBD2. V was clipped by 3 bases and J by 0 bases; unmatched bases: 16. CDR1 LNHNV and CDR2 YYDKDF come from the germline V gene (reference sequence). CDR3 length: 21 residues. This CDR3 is CATSRGLAGADRAPSSYEQYF. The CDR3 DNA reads TGTGCCACCAGCAGGGGACTAGCGGGGGCGGACCGCGCTCCGAGCTCCTACGAGCAGTACTTC. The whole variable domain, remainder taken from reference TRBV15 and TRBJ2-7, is DAMVIQNPRYQVTQFGKPVTLSCSQTLNHNVMYWYQQKSSQAPKLLFHYYDKDFNNEADTPDNFQSRRPNTSFCFLDIRSPGLGDTAMYLCATSRGLAGADRAPSSYEQYFGPGTRLTVT.

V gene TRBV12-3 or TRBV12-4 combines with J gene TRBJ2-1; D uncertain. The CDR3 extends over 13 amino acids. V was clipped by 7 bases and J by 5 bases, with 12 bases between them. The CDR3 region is CASTDDRNNEQFF. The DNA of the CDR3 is TGTGCCAGCACGGACGACCGGAACAATGAGCAGTTCTTC.

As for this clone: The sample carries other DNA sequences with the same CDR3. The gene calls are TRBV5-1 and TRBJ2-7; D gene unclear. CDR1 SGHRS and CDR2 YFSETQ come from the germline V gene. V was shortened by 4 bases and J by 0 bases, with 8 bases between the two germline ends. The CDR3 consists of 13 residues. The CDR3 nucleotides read TGCGCCAGCAGCCCAGGTAACTCCTACGAGCAGTACTTC. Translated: CASSPGNSYEQYF.

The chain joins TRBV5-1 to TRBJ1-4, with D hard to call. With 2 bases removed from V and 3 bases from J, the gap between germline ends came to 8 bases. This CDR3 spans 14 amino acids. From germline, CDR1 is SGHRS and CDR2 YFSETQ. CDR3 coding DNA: TGCGCCAGCAGCTTTAGCAGCTCTAATGAAAAACTGTTTTTT. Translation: CASSFSSSNEKLFF. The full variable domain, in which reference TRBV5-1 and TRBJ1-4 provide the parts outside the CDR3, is KAGVTQTPRYLIKTRGQQVTLSCSPISGHRSVSWYQQTPGQGLQFLFEYFSETQRNKGNFPGRFSGRQFSNSRSEMNVSTLELGDSALYLCASSFSSSNEKLFFGSGTQLSVL.

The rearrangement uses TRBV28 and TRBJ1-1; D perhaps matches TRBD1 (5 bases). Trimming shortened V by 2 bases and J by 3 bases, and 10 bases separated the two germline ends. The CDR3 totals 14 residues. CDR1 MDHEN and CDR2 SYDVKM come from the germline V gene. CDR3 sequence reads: CASSLGRRDTEAFF. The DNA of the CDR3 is TGTGCCAGCAGTTTAGGTCGCAGGGACACTGAAGCTTTCTTT.

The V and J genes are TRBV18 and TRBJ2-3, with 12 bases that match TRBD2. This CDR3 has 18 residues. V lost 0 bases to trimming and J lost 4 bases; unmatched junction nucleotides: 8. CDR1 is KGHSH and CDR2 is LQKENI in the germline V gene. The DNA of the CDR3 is TGTGCCAGCTCACCACCGCCTAGCGGGGGGGCCAACGCAGATACGCAGTATTTT. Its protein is CASSPPPSGGANADTQYF.

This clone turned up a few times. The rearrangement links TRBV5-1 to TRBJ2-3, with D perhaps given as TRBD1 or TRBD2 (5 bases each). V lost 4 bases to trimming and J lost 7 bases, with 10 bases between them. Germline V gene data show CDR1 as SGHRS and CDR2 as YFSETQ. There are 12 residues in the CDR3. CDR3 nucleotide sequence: TGCGCCAGCAGCCTTGGGGGAAATACGCAGTATTTT. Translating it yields CASSLGGNTQYF.

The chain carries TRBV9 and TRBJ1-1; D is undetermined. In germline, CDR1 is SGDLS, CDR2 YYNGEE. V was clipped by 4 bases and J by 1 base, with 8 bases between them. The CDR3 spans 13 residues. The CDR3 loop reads CASSPRQNTEAFF. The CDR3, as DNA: TGTGCCAGCAGCCCTCGACAGAACACTGAAGCTTTCTTT. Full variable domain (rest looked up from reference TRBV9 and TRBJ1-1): DSGVTQTPKHLITATGQRVTLRCSPRSGDLSVYWYQQSLDQGLQFLIQYYNGEERAKGNILERFSAQQFPDLHSELNLSSLELGDSALYFCASSPRQNTEAFFGQGTRLTVV.

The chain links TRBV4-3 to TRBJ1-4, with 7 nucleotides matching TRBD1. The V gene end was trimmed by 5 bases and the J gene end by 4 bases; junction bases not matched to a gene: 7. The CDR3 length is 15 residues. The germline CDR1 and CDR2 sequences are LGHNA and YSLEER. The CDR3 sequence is CASSAHRGGNEKLFF. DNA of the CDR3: TGCGCCAGCAGCGCCCACAGGGGTGGTAATGAAAAACTGTTTTTT.

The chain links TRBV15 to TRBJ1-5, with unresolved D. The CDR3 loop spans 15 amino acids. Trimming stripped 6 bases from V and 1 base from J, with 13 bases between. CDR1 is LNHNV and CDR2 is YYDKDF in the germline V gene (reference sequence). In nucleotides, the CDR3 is TGTGCCACCAGTATTCCGGGGTCGAGCAATCAGCCCCAGCATTTT. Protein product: CATSIPGSSNQPQHF.